This T cell receptor beta chain appears in the sequencing data of a study of spatial heterogeneity in lung cancer. Study-wide context: In raw reads, more than 9.5 appearances on average were recorded for each unique TCR and UMI combination.

Findings and caveats of the study: Counts of ubiquitous and regional expanded TCRs tracked ubiquitous and regional nonsynonymous mutations, respectively. How many expanded intratumoral alpha and beta TCRs were present tracked the tumor mutation count, which was a count of nonsynonymous mutations.

This clonotype was counted many times. As yet, its antigen is unknown. This beta chain represents an off-target read in a library built for alpha chains; its size is of limited meaning. Time point here: sample taken at primary tumor resection. A single record per CDR3 protein comes from TCRdb applying MiXCR to the 5' RACE reads. This sample has 18,000 or so distinct CDR3 sequences, with 9.5% to 10% found just once. CDR3 length: 15 residues. Germline V gives CDR1 SGDLS, CDR2 YYNGEE. Trimming shortened V by 0 bases and J by 1 base, and 9 bases separated the two germline ends. V gene TRBV9 combines with J gene TRBJ2-3; D may be TRBD1 (6 bases). Sequenced material: lung tumor tissue, taken at surgery. The receptor was isolated from a female donor with early-stage non-small cell lung cancer. CDR3: CASSVEQGRTDTQYF. In nucleotides, the CDR3 is TGTGCCAGCAGCGTAGAACAGGGTCGCACAGATACGCAGTATTTT.